This T cell receptor beta chain was identified during a study of T-cell memory formation after mild COVID-19. The table lists this clonotype with a few counts. The antigen remains undetermined. General study findings and limits: Clones shrinking between day 15 and 85 showed a balanced CD4/CD8 split, and those that grew later tilted toward CD4+.

Constant-segment-primed 5'RACE gave TCR alpha and TCR beta cDNA libraries with sample barcodes and UMIs. TCRdb re-called the 5' RACE reads with MiXCR, one entry per CDR3 protein. The sample consists of around 320,000 distinct CDR3 sequences, 28% of them appearing once. What was sequenced was PBMCs or a T cell subset sorted from them (not recorded which). The TCR was taken from an adult woman who had mild COVID-19 (a few samples of this study predate the infection). Cell type and time point are not known.

This CDR3 is CSVAAGTGGNEQFF. The CDR3 DNA sequence: TGCAGCGTTGCCGCTGGGACAGGGGGAAATGAGCAGTTCTTC. This chain joins TRBV29-1 and TRBJ2-1; 11 nucleotides line up with TRBD1. The CDR3 covers 14 residues. Germline assignment: CDR1 SQVTM and CDR2 ANQGSEA. The V segment lost 4 bases and the J segment 7 bases; nucleotides outside the gene matches: 6.